This T cell receptor (beta chain) was captured in a study of blood T cell repertoires in COVID-19. Study information: The United States, Italy and Spain supplied acute and convalescent COVID-19 samples. PBMCs, B-cell-depleted T cells, or T cells were the source of the cDNA or gDNA that made up the material.

Original processing methods: Cell counts per sample came from amplifying reference gene primers. Sequencing was performed with immunoSEQ multiplex PCR; in TCRdb, only in-frame clones are kept and a portion is missing. V and J calls and clone size follow that table, whereas D and trimming were derived from the DNA. The table records tens of thousands of clones, approximately 84% of them present only once. This CDR3 spans 12 amino acids. Germline V gives CDR1 MNHNS, CDR2 SASEGT. Trimming shortened V by 6 bases and J by 0 bases, and 6 bases separated the two germline ends. The source of this sequence is a man in his 70s with active or convalescent COVID-19. The sequencing input was peripheral blood. This chain connects TRBV6-1 to TRBJ2-7, with D uncertain. CDR3 amino acids: CASRAVSYEQYF. CDR3 DNA sequence: TGTGCCAGCAGGGCAGTCTCCTACGAGCAGTACTTC.